Listed below are T cell receptor beta chains from one sample, sequenced in a study of T cell changes during pregnancy in multiple sclerosis. TCRdb's table, derived via immunoSEQ multiplex PCR, lists solely in-frame clones and lacks some. The table has 40,000 to 55,000 clones, 92% seen once. The sample here was CD4+ T cells from peripheral blood mononuclear cells, taken in the third trimester of pregnancy. The source is a female donor with multiple sclerosis, enrolled in a pregnancy study. Both conserved end residues are part of each CDR3. A D gene is named only where the DNA matches it firmly.

cdr3_nt,cdr3_aa,j_call,d_call,v_call
TGCGCCAGCAGCCAAGTCGCGGGAGCTGGCGAGCAGTACTTC,CASSQVAGAGEQYF,TRBJ2-7,TRBD2,TRBV4-3
TGCAGCGTCGAAGATCCTTTCAGGGGAGGGACCCAGCATTTT,CSVEDPFRGGTQHF,TRBJ1-5,-,TRBV29-1
TGTGCCAGCAGCTTCGTAGCGGGAGTCTTCAGCCACAATGAGCAGTTCTTC,CASSFVAGVFSHNEQFF,TRBJ2-1,TRBD2,TRBV11-2
TGTGCCAGCAGCCAAAGCGGGGATTACAATGAGCAGTTCTTC,CASSQSGDYNEQFF,TRBJ2-1,TRBD2,TRBV6-5
TGTGCCAGCAGCTTAGGAGCGGGAGAGGTTAACGGGGAGCTGTTTTTT,CASSLGAGEVNGELFF,TRBJ2-2,TRBD2,TRBV7-6
TGTGCCAGCAGCCAATTTCTGGTAGGAGGAGGGCGATCCTACGAGCAGTACTTC,CASSQFLVGGGRSYEQYF,TRBJ2-7,-,TRBV4-2
TGTGCCAGCAGCCGAGGCCCGGGGACACGAGGGACCGGGTACGAGCAGTACTTC,CASSRGPGTRGTGYEQYF,TRBJ2-7,-,TRBV7-2
TGTGCCAGCAGCCCCCGTGGGGCATACGAGCAGTACTTC,CASSPRGAYEQYF,TRBJ2-7,-,TRBV11-1
TGTGCCAGTAGTAAATACAGCTATGGCTACACCTTC,CASSKYSYGYTF,TRBJ1-2,-,TRBV19
TGTGCCAGCAGTGGACTAGTGAGAGGAGAGACCCAGTACTTC,CASSGLVRGETQYF,TRBJ2-5,-,TRBV2